This T cell receptor (beta chain) comes out of a study of blood T cell repertoires in COVID-19. About the study: Some COVID-19 samples were acute and others convalescent; all came from the United States, Italy and Spain. T cells, B-cell-depleted T cells, or PBMCs supplied cDNA or gDNA.

Per the original methods: Reference gene primer amplification in the assay estimated nucleated cell counts. Data came from immunoSEQ multiplex PCR; TCRdb stores just in-frame clones and leaves some out. V and J calls and clone size are those listed in that table; D and trimming were worked out from the DNA. The sample lists 100,000 to 150,000 clones, around four fifths seen once, with more than 20% in the top ten. Germline V gene lookup returns CDR1 MNHEY and CDR2 SVGEGT. This CDR3 has 14 residues. With 6 bases removed from V and 5 bases from J, the gap between germline ends came to 14 bases. This receptor was identified in a human donor in a cohort sampled during active COVID-19. The material sequenced was peripheral blood. The chain recombines TRBV6-2 or TRBV6-3 with TRBJ1-3; D is possibly TRBD1 (5 bases). CDR3 residues: CASSGASARNTIYF. Written as DNA, the CDR3 is TGTGCCAGCAGCGGGGCCTCGGCGAGAAACACCATATATTTT.